The rows below give T cell receptor beta chains drawn from one sample of a study of T cell responses to AZD1222 COVID-19 vaccine. The data were produced by immunoSEQ multiplex PCR, yet TCRdb's version contains in-frame clones alone and is incomplete. The profile shows 150,000 to 200,000 clones, about 90% of them singletons. Source: peripheral blood, taken 28 days after the second AZD1222 dose. These receptors were taken from an adult who received the AZD1222 COVID-19 vaccine. Both conserved end residues are part of each CDR3. D genes are given only for firm matches. Rows give clone size only sometimes, using once, few, many, or a class for an expanded clone.

d_call,v_call,clone_size,j_call,cdr3_aa,cdr3_nt
.,TRBV9,.,TRBJ1-3,CASSLGTGVFSLGNTIYF,TGTGCCAGCAGCCTCGGGACCGGAGTCTTTAGCCTTGGAAACACCATATATTTT
.,TRBV15,.,TRBJ2-3,CATSLPLTGGPDTQYF,TGTGCCACCAGCCTTCCTTTAACGGGGGGCCCAGATACGCAGTATTTT
.,TRBV5-8,.,TRBJ2-5,CASSFSGLGETQYF,TGTGCCAGCAGCTTTTCGGGGTTAGGGGAGACCCAGTACTTC
.,TRBV6-6,.,TRBJ2-5,CASSYSRGATGETQYF,TGTGCCAGCAGTTACTCACGGGGGGCCACCGGGGAGACCCAGTACTTC
TRBD1,TRBV6-5,.,TRBJ1-2,CATRQGGNYGYTF,TGTGCCACTAGACAGGGTGGAAACTATGGCTACACCTTC
TRBD1,TRBV4-2,.,TRBJ1-6,CASSQETGEDSPLHF,TGTGCCAGCAGCCAAGAGACAGGGGAGGATTCACCCCTCCACTTT
TRBD1,TRBV12-3/TRBV12-4,.,TRBJ1-2,CASTKTGWSGYTF,TGTGCCAGCACCAAGACAGGGTGGAGTGGCTACACCTTC
TRBD2,TRBV4-1,.,TRBJ2-1,CASSQVDMGLLAYNEQFF,TGCGCCAGCAGCCAAGTGGACATGGGACTACTCGCCTACAATGAGCAGTTCTTC
.,TRBV7-9,few,TRBJ2-7,CASSLGGRAYEQYF,TGTGCCAGCAGCTTAGGCGGAAGGGCCTACGAGCAGTACTTC
.,TRBV9,.,TRBJ2-5,CASSVAVGASQETQYF,TGTGCCAGCAGCGTAGCAGTGGGGGCGAGTCAAGAGACCCAGTACTTC
TRBD1,TRBV14,.,TRBJ1-5,CASSQLFLTGNPRPQHF,TGTGCCAGCAGCCAATTGTTCCTGACAGGGAACCCCAGGCCCCAGCATTTT
TRBD2,TRBV14,.,TRBJ2-1,CASSQDQAGGPYNEQFF,TGTGCCAGCAGCCAAGATCAAGCGGGGGGGCCCTACAATGAGCAGTTCTTC
.,TRBV4-1,.,TRBJ1-2,CASSQALQGNYGYTF,TGCGCCAGCAGCCAAGCCTTACAGGGAAACTATGGCTACACCTTC
.,TRBV29-1,once,TRBJ1-1,CSVDLGGGTEAFF,TGCAGCGTTGATTTGGGAGGAGGCACTGAAGCTTTCTTT
.,TRBV6-6,.,TRBJ2-7,CASSPFHIGDHSYEQYF,TGTGCCAGCAGTCCCTTCCATATAGGGGACCATAGCTACGAGCAGTACTTC
.,TRBV24-1,.,TRBJ1-2,CATSDGIYGYTF,TGTGCCACCAGTGACGGGATCTATGGCTACACCTTC
TRBD1,TRBV6-5,.,TRBJ1-2,CASSYSGTGGSSGYTF,TGTGCCAGCAGTTACTCGGGGACAGGGGGGAGTAGTGGCTACACCTTC
.,TRBV2,.,TRBJ2-7,CASRSRPGFRTSYEQYF,TGTGCCAGCAGGTCTCGCCCAGGGTTTCGGACCTCCTACGAGCAGTACTTC
.,TRBV29-1,.,TRBJ1-1,CSALLGANTEAFF,TGCAGCGCCTTATTAGGGGCGAACACTGAAGCTTTCTTT
.,TRBV7-9,.,TRBJ1-2,CASSLAPTGLIEGGYTF,TGTGCCAGCAGCTTAGCCCCGACAGGACTCATCGAGGGGGGCTACACCTTC
.,TRBV20-1,.,TRBJ1-5,CSASRDNQPQHF,TGCAGTGCTAGTCGGGACAATCAGCCCCAGCATTTT
TRBD2,TRBV3-1/TRBV3-2,.,TRBJ2-3,CASSQGSLAGGPGTDTQYF,TGTGCCAGCAGCCAAGGGAGTCTAGCGGGGGGGCCGGGCACAGATACGCAGTATTTT
.,TRBV10-1,.,TRBJ2-3,CASSESTGEGTDTQYF,TGCGCCAGCAGTGAGTCGACAGGGGAGGGTACAGATACGCAGTATTTT
.,TRBV11-2,once,TRBJ1-1,CASSLVLSWGTEAFF,TGTGCCAGCAGCTTAGTTCTTAGCTGGGGGACTGAAGCTTTCTTT
TRBD1,TRBV27,.,TRBJ1-4,CASSPSPGQALNEKLFF,TGTGCCAGCAGCCCAAGCCCGGGACAGGCCCTGAATGAAAAACTGTTTTTT
.,TRBV4-2,.,TRBJ1-3,CASSQASSSGNTIYF,TGTGCCAGCAGCCAAGCGAGCAGCTCTGGAAACACCATATATTTT
TRBD1,TRBV25-1,once,TRBJ1-2,CASSEYRQGAIGYTF,TGTGCCAGCAGTGAATATCGACAGGGGGCGATTGGCTACACCTTC
.,TRBV10-1,.,TRBJ1-2,CASSDGDYGYTF,TGCGCCAGCAGTGATGGGGACTATGGCTACACCTTC
TRBD1,TRBV7-2,.,TRBJ1-4,CASSSKGAFNEKLFF,TGTGCCAGCAGCTCCAAGGGGGCCTTTAATGAAAAACTGTTTTTT
.,TRBV6-4,.,TRBJ2-3,CASSESPGEKDTQYF,TGTGCCAGCAGTGAAAGCCCCGGGGAGAAAGATACGCAGTATTTT
.,TRBV11-2,.,TRBJ1-5,CASSLGGTMPQHF,TGTGCCAGCAGCTTGGGAGGGACTATGCCCCAGCATTTT
TRBD1,TRBV5-1,.,TRBJ1-2,CASSQTGGEGYTF,TGCGCCAGCAGCCAGACAGGGGGAGAGGGCTACACCTTC
.,TRBV29-1,.,TRBJ1-1,CSVDRPNGAEAFF,TGCAGCGTTGACCGTCCGAATGGCGCTGAAGCTTTCTTT
.,TRBV19,few,TRBJ1-4,CASSTGEKLFF,TGTGCCAGTAGTACGGGTGAAAAACTGTTTTTT
.,TRBV18,.,TRBJ2-1,CASSPPNLGPYNEQFF,TGTGCCAGCTCACCACCGAACCTGGGACCTTACAATGAGCAGTTCTTC
.,TRBV15,.,TRBJ1-3,CATSRDSLEQPSGNTIYF,TGTGCCACCAGCAGGGATTCCTTGGAGCAGCCCTCTGGAAACACCATATATTTT
TRBD1,TRBV6-5,once,TRBJ1-5,CATKQGLYSNQPQHF,TGTGCCACTAAACAGGGGTTATATAGCAATCAGCCCCAGCATTTT
.,TRBV6-5,.,TRBJ1-2,CASKTGRGVNYGYTF,TGTGCCAGCAAAACGGGCAGGGGCGTTAACTATGGCTACACCTTC
.,TRBV9,.,TRBJ2-1,CASCPGGGGYYNEQFF,TGTGCCAGCTGCCCGGGGGGCGGGGGATACTACAATGAGCAGTTCTTC
.,TRBV3-1/TRBV3-2,.,TRBJ1-1,CASSRRGRGVGTEAFF,TGTGCCAGCAGCCGCCGGGGGCGGGGTGTAGGGACTGAAGCTTTCTTT
.,TRBV5-1,.,TRBJ1-1,CASSLEAAGAEAFF,TGCGCCAGCAGCTTGGAGGCGGCAGGGGCTGAAGCTTTCTTT
.,TRBV6-5,.,TRBJ1-1,CASSYYPRVENTEAFF,TGTGCCAGCAGTTACTATCCGAGGGTGGAAAACACTGAAGCTTTCTTT
.,TRBV28,.,TRBJ1-1,CASSYRAEAFF,TGTGCCAGCAGTTACAGGGCGGAAGCTTTCTTT
.,TRBV6-5,.,TRBJ1-1,CASTLQGRGTEAFF,TGTGCCAGCACCCTACAGGGCCGGGGGACTGAAGCTTTCTTT
.,TRBV19,once,TRBJ1-2,CASIPTGSYGYTF,TGTGCCAGTATCCCTACAGGGTCCTATGGCTACACCTTC
TRBD1,TRBV27,.,TRBJ1-1,CASSLQGGLSEAFF,TGTGCCAGCAGTTTGCAAGGGGGCCTATCTGAAGCTTTCTTT
TRBD1,TRBV10-2,.,TRBJ2-2,CATQRGRSTGELFF,TGCGCCACCCAGAGGGGGCGCAGCACCGGGGAGCTGTTTTTT